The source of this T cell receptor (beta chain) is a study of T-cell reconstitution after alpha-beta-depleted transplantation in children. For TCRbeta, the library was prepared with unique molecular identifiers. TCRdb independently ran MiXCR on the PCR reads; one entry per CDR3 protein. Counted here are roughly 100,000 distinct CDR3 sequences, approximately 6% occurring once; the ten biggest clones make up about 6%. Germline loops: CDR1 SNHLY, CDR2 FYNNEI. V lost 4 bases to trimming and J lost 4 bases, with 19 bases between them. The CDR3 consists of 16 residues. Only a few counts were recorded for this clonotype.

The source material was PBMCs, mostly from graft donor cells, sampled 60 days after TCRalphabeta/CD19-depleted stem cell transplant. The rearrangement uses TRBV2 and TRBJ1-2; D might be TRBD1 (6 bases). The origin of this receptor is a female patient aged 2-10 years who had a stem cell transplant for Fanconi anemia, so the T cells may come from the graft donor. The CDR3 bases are TGTGCCAGCAGTGGACTACAGGGAAAGGACGGCTATGGCTACACCTTC. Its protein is CASSGLQGKDGYGYTF.